These 8 T cell receptor beta chains share one sample of origin, sequenced in a study of OX40 agonist ivuxolimab in advanced cancers. Clones were read by immunoSEQ multiplex PCR, and TCRdb kept only the in-frame ones, dropping some. The repertoire has 70,000 to 90,000 clones, approximately 86% of them found once; the top ten carry around 2%. The material was CD4+ or CD8+ T cells sorted from blood, obtained in a trial of the OX40 agonist ivuxolimab. The source is an adult with an advanced solid tumor such as melanoma, head and neck, liver or kidney cancer.

The chain has TRBV9 and TRBJ2-2; D might be TRBD2 (6 bases). V was shortened by 3 bases and J by 3 bases, with 12 bases between the two germline ends. CDR3 length: 15 amino acids. The V gene's germline CDR1 is SGDLS and CDR2 YYNGEE. Written as DNA, the CDR3 is TGTGCCAGCAGCGGGACTAATCCGGACACCGGGGAGCTGTTTTTT. Translation gives CASSGTNPDTGELFF.

The genes are TRBV29-1 and TRBJ1-5; TRBD1 is a possible D gene (5 bases). The CDR3 spans 13 residues. Trimming left V 6 bases short and J 2 bases short, with 11 bases between. Germline CDR1 SQVTM, CDR2 ANQGSEA. CDR3: CSVTQGGNQPQHF. The CDR3 DNA is TGCAGCGTAACCCAGGGCGGCAATCAGCCCCAGCATTTT.

The rearrangement joins TRBV28 to TRBJ2-1, with D tentatively TRBD1 (7 bases). The CDR3 sequence is 16 residues long. Germline V lookup: CDR1 MDHEN, CDR2 SYDVKM. V shed 7 bases and J shed 6 bases, with 22 bases lying between them. The chain's CDR3 is CASTPGGLVRGNEQFF. CDR3 nucleotides: TGTGCCAGCACACCAGGGGGACTGGTTCGGGGCAATGAGCAGTTCTTC.

The chain uses TRBV5-1 and TRBJ2-7, with D hard to call. Trimming shortened V by 2 bases and J by 0 bases, and 18 bases separated the two germline ends. This CDR3 is built from 17 residues. Germline V lookup: CDR1 SGHRS, CDR2 YFSETQ. CDR3 residues: CASSFGSIPGTSYEQYF. CDR3 sequence (DNA): TGCGCCAGCAGCTTCGGATCCATCCCGGGTACCTCCTACGAGCAGTACTTC.

The chain uses TRBV28 and TRBJ2-1; tentatively, D is TRBD1 (5 bases). The germline CDR1 and CDR2 sequences are MDHEN and SYDVKM. The CDR3 has 16 amino acids. Trimming pared 2 bases from V and 10 bases from J, leaving 21 bases between. The CDR3 coding sequence is TGTGCCAGCAGTTTAAGGCAGGGTTTGGGTTCTCGGGAGCAGTTCTTC. Encoded protein: CASSLRQGLGSREQFF.

This clone was seen only a few times. The chain has TRBV9 and TRBJ2-2, with 8 bases aligning to TRBD1. Germline CDR1 SGDLS, CDR2 YYNGEE. The CDR3 loop spans 15 amino acids. The trim removed 0 bases at V and 3 bases at J, leaving 1 base unmatched. DNA of the CDR3: TGTGCCAGCAGCGTAGGGACAGGGTACACCGGGGAGCTGTTTTTT. It translates to CASSVGTGYTGELFF.

The V gene is TRBV9, the J gene TRBJ2-2, with D possibly matching TRBD2 (6 bases). The V gene lost 6 bases and the J gene lost 0 bases, with 15 bases spanning the gap. This CDR3 is built from 16 residues. Germline lookup yields CDR1 SGDLS and CDR2 YYNGEE. CDR3 sequence (DNA): TGTGCCAGCAACATGGCGGGACTCGCGAACACCGGGGAGCTGTTTTTT. This codes for CASNMAGLANTGELFF.

The CDR3 spells CASSLRDSYEQYF. CDR3 nucleotide sequence: TGTGCCAGCAGCCTTCGGGACAGCTACGAGCAGTACTTC. The chain has TRBV9 and TRBJ2-7; 7 bases align to TRBD1. In germline, CDR1 is SGDLS, CDR2 YYNGEE. Trimming took 4 bases from V and 3 from J; bases not matched to a gene: 4. The CDR3 is 13 residues long. Filled out from reference TRBV9 and TRBJ2-7, the complete variable domain reads DSGVTQTPKHLITATGQRVTLRCSPRSGDLSVYWYQQSLDQGLQFLIQYYNGEERAKGNILERFSAQQFPDLHSELNLSSLELGDSALYFCASSLRDSYEQYFGPGTRLTVT.